This T cell receptor beta chain was sequenced during a study of blood T cell repertoires in COVID-19. Study as a whole: Samples taken during acute and convalescent COVID-19 were collected in the United States, Italy and Spain. From T cells, B-cell-depleted T cells, or PBMCs came the material, which was cDNA or gDNA.

The CDR3 spans 14 residues. Germline CDR1 is SNHLY and CDR2 is FYNNEI. The V and J ends lost 3 bases and 8 bases respectively, with 11 bases between them. Original processing notes: Reference gene primer amplification gave nucleated cell count estimates. Libraries were prepared by immunoSEQ multiplex PCR; TCRdb keeps only in-frame clonotypes and omits some of them. That table furnishes V, J and clone size, whereas the DNA furnished D and trimming. In the table there are approximately 150,000 clones, around four fifths of which are singletons. This sequence was found in a woman aged 80 or older with acute or convalescent COVID-19. Sequencing input: peripheral blood. J is TRBJ1-6 and V is TRBV2; perhaps TRBD1 as D (5 bases). CDR3 bases: TGTGCCAGCAGTGACTGGGGGGATGATTCACCCCTCCACTTT. The encoded protein is CASSDWGDDSPLHF.